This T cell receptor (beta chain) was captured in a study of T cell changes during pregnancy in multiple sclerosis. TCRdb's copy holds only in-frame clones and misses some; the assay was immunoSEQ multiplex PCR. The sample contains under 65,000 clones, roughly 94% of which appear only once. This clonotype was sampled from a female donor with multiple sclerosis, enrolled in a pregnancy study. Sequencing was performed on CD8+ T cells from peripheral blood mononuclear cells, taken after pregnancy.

The CDR3 DNA is TGTGCCAGCAGCGGAACCGGGACTAGCGGGAGCCATGAGCAGTTCTTC. Amino acids: CASSGTGTSGSHEQFF. The chain is built from TRBV5-6 and TRBJ2-1, with 14 nucleotides matching TRBD2. Germline lookup yields CDR1 SGHDT and CDR2 YYEEEE. The trim removed 4 bases at V and 8 bases at J, leaving 8 bases unmatched. The CDR3 runs to 16 residues.